Below, one T cell receptor (beta chain) is given with its context. Antigen unknown. This record belongs to a study of T cell responses to AZD1222 COVID-19 vaccine. Study details: Some second doses came at about 4 weeks and others at about 12 weeks; these were pooled. The study, taken as a whole, reports: Donors were largely white British and mainly female; clonal diversity was possibly underestimated. Vaccination with two AZD1222 doses was followed by a rise in Spike-specific TCR breadth and depth. Just a handful of AZD1222 recipients were seropositive at baseline.

Trimming at V came to 4 bases and at J to 7 bases, leaving 13 bases not matched to a gene. The length of the CDR3 is 17 residues. Per the germline V gene, CDR1 is MGHRA and CDR2 is YSYEKL. The table came from immunoSEQ multiplex PCR; TCRdb's copy has only in-frame clones and leaves some out. The sample yields about 86,000 clones, approximately 80% seen once. This clonotype was obtained from an adult in good health. The chain employs TRBV4-1 and TRBJ2-1; 10 nucleotides align to TRBD2. The input for sequencing was peripheral blood, taken on day 0 of AZD1222 vaccination. The CDR3 nucleotides read TGCGCCAGCAGCCGGGGGGGACTAGCGACATTAGGGAATGAGCAGTTCTTC. Its translation is CASSRGGLATLGNEQFF.